This TCR beta chain comes out of a study of human T cells and chemical hapten exposure. Across the whole study: Application of 0.01% DPC to the upper back was done by patch test, with a reading at 6 days. General study results and limits: No change in TCRs above 1 in 1000 frequency was produced by DPC sensitization.

Sample time point: pre-sensitization, week 0. The treatment denotes: therapeutic diphenylcyclopropenone sensitization with weekly scalp DPC. In TCRdb, the RACE reads were re-called with MiXCR into one record per CDR3 protein. The data show more than 250,000 distinct CDR3 sequences, with around 7.7% seen just once and 1.2% held by the top ten. In the case of this clonotype: Its antigen is unknown.

The clonotype comes from a man younger than 30 with alopecia areata. Some clones in this sample may be carry-over from other donors' samples. The sample in question was whole blood, obtained in connection with sensitization to the hapten diphenylcyclopropenone (DPC).

The CDR3 DNA follows: TGCAGCGTAAGAGGATGGACTGAAGCTTTCTTT. Translation gives CSVRGWTEAFF. The chain is built from TRBV29-1 and TRBJ1-1; D is unclear. With 6 bases removed from V and 5 bases from J, the gap between germline ends came to 10 bases. CDR1 SQVTM and CDR2 ANQGSEA come from the germline V gene. This CDR3 is 11 amino acids long.